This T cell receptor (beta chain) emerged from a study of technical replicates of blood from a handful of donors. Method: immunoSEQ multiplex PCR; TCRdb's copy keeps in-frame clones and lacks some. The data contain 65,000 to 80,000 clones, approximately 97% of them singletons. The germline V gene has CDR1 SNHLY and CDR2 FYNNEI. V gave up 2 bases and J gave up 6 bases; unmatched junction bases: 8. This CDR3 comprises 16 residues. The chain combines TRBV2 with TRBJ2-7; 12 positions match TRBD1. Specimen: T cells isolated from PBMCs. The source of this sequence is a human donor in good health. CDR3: CASSEQAGTGGGEQYF. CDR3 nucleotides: TGTGCCAGCAGTGAACAAGCCGGGACAGGGGGCGGCGAGCAGTACTTC.